The TCR beta chain described here comes from a study of cytomegalovirus exposure and HLA in healthy donors. The PCR made use of 60 Vbeta and 13 Jbeta primers. Some clones are missing from TCRdb's copy, which holds only in-frame ones; the method was immunoSEQ multiplex PCR. The profile shows 110,000 or so clones, around 80% of them singletons. Study conclusions and caveats: Association of a missense DCLRE1C variant with TCR beta V- and J-gene trimming was reported in a later analysis. At a 0.05 false discovery rate, a later analysis found over 15,000 TCR beta sequences to be associated with HLA alleles. High sensitivity and specificity were reportedly achieved when the classifier diagnosed cytomegalovirus status. As immune exposure information, only CMV serostatus was available.

Concerning this clone itself: Its antigen is undetermined.

Looked up from germline, CDR1 is LNHDA and CDR2 is SQIVND (reference sequence). Between the trimmed V and J ends, which lost 5 bases and 2 bases, there was a span of 10 bases. There are 13 residues in the CDR3. The source material was PBMCs. The J gene is TRBJ2-7, the V gene TRBV19; D is ambiguous. This receptor was identified in a man aged 35-49 years in good health and CMV-seropositive. CDR3 region: CASSVQNTYEQYF. The DNA of the CDR3 is TGTGCCAGTAGTGTGCAGAATACCTACGAGCAGTACTTC.